A selection of T cell receptor beta chains follows, all from one sample in a study of Graves' ophthalmopathy and Graves' hyperthyroidism. TCRdb re-called the multiplex PCR reads through MiXCR, storing one row per CDR3 protein. This table has some 380,000 distinct CDR3 sequences, 15% to 17% appearing once. Sequences were obtained from peripheral blood. The receptors stem from a woman under 30 with stable Graves' hyperthyroidism. Each CDR3 is given with its conserved first and last residue.

len	v_gene	j_gene	CDR3aa
17	TRBV15	TRBJ2-4	CATSRGRDRVDKNIKYF
14	TRBV29-1	TRBJ1-2	CSVPSGVRNYGYTF
13	TRBV4-1	TRBJ1-1	CASRQQGNTEAFF
15	TRBV19	TRBJ2-2	CASMPGLASTGELFF
14	TRBV18	TRBJ1-1	CASSPGPGPTEAFF
15	TRBV18	TRBJ1-1	CASSPPDRRRAEAFF
16	TRBV6-5	TRBJ2-5	CASSYLAESLQETQYF
13	TRBV12-3/TRBV12-4	TRBJ1-6	CASKGQALGPLHF
8	TRBV6-1	TRBJ2-5	CASARGYF
13	TRBV20-1	TRBJ2-5	CSAASGGQETQYF
12	TRBV20-1	TRBJ2-7	CSAPSGGHEQYF
12	TRBV6-2/TRBV6-3	TRBJ1-2	CASKDRGYGYTF
15	TRBV4-1	TRBJ1-2	CASSQDATENYGYTF
14	TRBV12-3/TRBV12-4	TRBJ1-6	CASSFGLGGSPLHF
12	TRBV19	TRBJ1-2	CASSRASGGYTF
14	TRBV20-1	TRBJ2-7	CSARASGASYEQYF
12	TRBV2	TRBJ2-5	CASSEIQETQYF
15	TRBV4-1	TRBJ2-4	CASSQGAGAKNIQYF
15	TRBV19	TRBJ1-1	CASSPGGVWNTEAFF
19	TRBV7-2	TRBJ1-1	CASSLSLVAGKRVGTEAFF
14	TRBV7-3	TRBJ1-1	CASSLLGGNTEAFF
13	TRBV19	TRBJ2-2	CASSIGVPGELFF
15	TRBV6-1	TRBJ2-7	CASSRTPGTGYEQYF
15	TRBV20-1	TRBJ2-7	CSANTGTSGGYEQYF
13	TRBV6-1	TRBJ2-4	CASRDPTKNIQYF
15	TRBV2	TRBJ1-5	CASSKSEGAHQPQHF
12	TRBV24-1	TRBJ1-5	CATSRGGQPQHF
16	TRBV6-5	TRBJ1-1	CASSLTLQGGGTEALF
16	TRBV3-1	TRBJ2-5	CASSQDGSRGSETQYF
15	TRBV19	TRBJ1-3	CASSIPQGTGNTIYF
16	TRBV2	TRBJ1-1	CASSEWQTEANTEAFF
18	TRBV7-3	TRBJ2-2	CASSLPRTGPRNTGELFF